This TCR beta chain emerged from a study of T cells and Merkel cell carcinoma outcomes. TCRdb keeps only in-frame clones here, not all; method: immunoSEQ multiplex PCR. The table shows about 15,000 clones, with roughly 79% occurring only once. With 7 bases removed from V and 3 bases from J, the gap between germline ends came to 12 bases. This CDR3 has 13 residues. In germline, CDR1 is MNHNS, CDR2 SASEGT. General study results and limits: Merkel cell carcinoma outcomes were reportedly predicted by repertoire and T-cell density.

This clone appeared once. Its antigen remains unknown. What was sequenced was tumor tissue from Merkel cell carcinoma. The receptor was isolated from a human donor with Merkel cell carcinoma. V gene TRBV6-1 combines with J gene TRBJ1-2, with D unclear. This chain's CDR3 is CASNKRTDYGYTF. Here the CDR3 DNA reads TGTGCCAGCAATAAAAGGACGGACTATGGCTACACCTTC.